The present T cell receptor (beta chain) was sequenced within a study of control samples from healthy donors and cancer patients. Germline CDR1 GTSNPN, CDR2 SVGIG (reference sequence). This CDR3 comprises 12 residues. The V gene lost 7 bases and the J gene lost 7 bases, with 16 bases spanning the gap. Profiled with immunoSEQ multiplex PCR; TCRdb holds only in-frame clones, not every one. The sample includes over 70,000 clones, about 88% of them seen just once. The sequence was collected from a woman aged 60 to 75 in good health. Sequencing used blood. The chain employs TRBV30 and TRBJ1-2; the D is unclear. This CDR3 reads CAFSRQVGGYTF. CDR3 nucleotides: TGTGCCTTTAGCCGGCAGGTTGGTGGCTACACCTTC.